Below are 21 T cell receptor beta chains sequenced from a single sample in a study of a mutant IDH1 vaccine in newly diagnosed glioma. Sequencing used immunoSEQ multiplex PCR; TCRdb keeps in-frame clones, though not all of them. The table shows 45,000 to 55,000 clones, with less than 85% occurring only once. Time point denoted: week 47, end of study. Doses comprised 300 ug of mutant IDH1 20-mer peptide each, plus topical imiquimod. These TCRs' antigens remain unknown. The material sequenced was PBMCs, taken from a glioma patient whose treatment included an IDH1 peptide vaccine. The receptors come from a woman under 40 with glioma. Some clones in this sample may be carry-over from other donors' samples.

DNA for the CDR3: TGCGCCAGCAGCTTGGCCGGGACAGTCCCTCAAGTTTATGGCTACACCTTC. Translating gives CASSLAGTVPQVYGYTF. The chain is built from TRBV5-1 and TRBJ1-2; 7 bases fit TRBD1. Per the germline V gene, CDR1 is SGHRS and CDR2 is YFSETQ. The J segment lost 5 bases and the V segment lost 0 bases, leaving 13 bases of the junction unmatched. This CDR3 is 17 amino acids long.

V is TRBV9 and J is TRBJ1-5; D gene uncertain. Germline values: CDR1 SGDLS, CDR2 YYNGEE. V lost 7 bases to trimming and J lost 4 bases, with 21 bases between them. CDR3 size: 16 residues. The CDR3 coding sequence is TGTGCCAGCCCCGGATCGGAGCAGATATTAAATCAGCCCCAGCATTTT. Protein product: CASPGSEQILNQPQHF.

This clone has just a few counts. The J gene is TRBJ1-1, the V gene TRBV11-2, with unresolved D. From germline, CDR1 is SGHAT and CDR2 FQNNGV. Trimming took off 0 bases at V and 1 base at J, with 9 bases between the two ends. The CDR3 runs 15 residues. The CDR3, as DNA: TGTGCCAGCAGCTTAGATCCGGTAGGGAACACTGAAGCTTTCTTT. Translation gives CASSLDPVGNTEAFF.

The V gene is TRBV7-9, the J gene TRBJ2-5, with D unresolved. The CDR3 is 14 residues long. The V end lost 7 bases, the J end lost 1 base, and 13 bases lay between the germline ends. From germline, CDR1 is SEHNR and CDR2 FQNEAQ (reference sequence). CDR3 nucleotide sequence: TGTGCCAGCACCCAGAGAGGATTCCAAGAGACCCAGTACTTC. It specifies CASTQRGFQETQYF.

The V gene is TRBV7-2, the J gene TRBJ1-1; 8 nucleotides match TRBD1. The CDR3 covers 14 residues. Germline loops: CDR1 SGHTA, CDR2 FQGNSA. V lost 5 bases to trimming and J lost 4 bases; unmatched junction nucleotides: 6. CDR3 bases: TGTGCCAGCAGCACACAGGGGGGAAGCACTGAAGCTTTCTTT. Protein sequence: CASSTQGGSTEAFF.

V gene TRBV18 combines with J gene TRBJ2-7; D uncertain. The CDR3 is 13 residues long. Germline V gene lookup returns CDR1 KGHSH and CDR2 LQKENI. The germline V and J ends were trimmed by 3 bases and 1 base, with 7 bases remaining between them. The CDR3 DNA is TGTGCCAGCTCACCGCCGGGTTCCTACGAGCAGTACTTC. Encoded protein: CASSPPGSYEQYF.

This clone was recorded a few times. The chain carries TRBV10-1 and TRBJ1-5; D not resolved. This CDR3 has 13 amino acids. Trimming left V 2 bases short and J 4 bases short, with 6 bases between. The germline CDR1 and CDR2 sequences are WNHNN and SYGVQD (reference sequence). This CDR3 reads CASSESRNQPQHF. DNA for the CDR3: TGCGCCAGCAGTGAGAGCCGAAATCAGCCCCAGCATTTT.

The rearrangement links TRBV6-5 to TRBJ2-1, with TRBD1 matching 12 bases. J lost 6 bases, V lost 6 bases, and 6 bases had no gene match. Germline CDR1 MNHEY, CDR2 SVGAGI. This CDR3 has 15 residues. The CDR3 DNA reads TGTGCCAGCAGCGGGGACAGGGGGCTGAGCAATGAGCAGTTCTTC. Its translation is CASSGDRGLSNEQFF.

This chain joins TRBV11-2 and TRBJ2-2, with 12 positions matching TRBD1. From germline, CDR1 is SGHAT and CDR2 FQNNGV. V lost 3 bases, J lost 0 bases, and 8 bases stayed unmatched. The CDR3 contains 19 residues. CDR3 in amino acids: CASSFPGDRGQPNTGELFF. CDR3 in DNA: TGTGCCAGCAGCTTCCCTGGGGACAGGGGGCAACCGAACACCGGGGAGCTGTTTTTT. Based on the CDR3 plus reference TRBV11-2 and TRBJ2-2, the full variable domain is EAGVAQSPRYKIIEKRQSVAFWCNPISGHATLYWYQQILGQGPKLLIQFQNNGVVDDSQLPKDRFSAERLKGVDSTLKIQPAKLEDSAVYLCASSFPGDRGQPNTGELFFGEGSRLTVL.

This clone was observed a handful of times. The rearrangement uses TRBV19 and TRBJ2-2; TRBD2 matches at 12 bases. V was clipped by 7 bases and J by 5 bases; unmatched bases: 14. Germline V CDR1 and CDR2: LNHDA, SQIVND (reference sequence). The length of the CDR3 is 18 residues. The CDR3 coding sequence is TGTGCCAGTACCCTTTTACGGACTAGCGGGGACGTTACCGGGGAGCTGTTTTTT. Translation gives CASTLLRTSGDVTGELFF.

The chain is built from TRBV18 and TRBJ1-2; D not resolved. The germline CDR1 and CDR2 sequences are KGHSH and LQKENI. Trimming took 3 bases from V and 4 from J, leaving 6 bases between them. This CDR3 contains 12 residues. The CDR3 here is CASSPSAYGYTF. CDR3 nucleotide sequence: TGTGCCAGCTCACCTTCGGCCTATGGCTACACCTTC.

The chain carries TRBV2 and TRBJ2-2; D is possibly TRBD2 (5 bases). The CDR3 is 14 residues long. Germline V gene sequence: CDR1 SNHLY, CDR2 FYNNEI. Trimming removed 6 bases at V and 1 base at J, with 9 bases between. CDR3 nucleotides: TGTGCCAGCAGGGGAGTAGTGAACACCGGGGAGCTGTTTTTT. This encodes CASRGVVNTGELFF.

V and J are TRBV30 and TRBJ1-1; maybe TRBD1 (6 bases). The CDR3 has 12 amino acids. Germline lookup yields CDR1 GTSNPN and CDR2 SVGIG (reference sequence). Trimming shortened V by 4 bases and J by 1 base, and 7 bases separated the two germline ends. CDR3 DNA sequence: TGTGCCTGGAAACAGGGGAACACTGAAGCTTTCTTT. It is translated as CAWKQGNTEAFF.

The chain uses TRBV7-6 and TRBJ2-3; 7 bases are shared with TRBD1. There are 16 residues in the CDR3. The trim removed 5 bases at V and 0 bases at J, leaving 8 bases unmatched. The germline CDR1 and CDR2 sequences are SGHVS and FNYEAQ. DNA of the CDR3: TGTGCCAGCAGCCCCGGGACAGCTTCTAGCACAGATACGCAGTATTTT. Encoded protein: CASSPGTASSTDTQYF. Looking up the rest from reference TRBV7-6 and TRBJ2-3 gives the full variable domain: GAGVSQSPRYKVTKRGQDVALRCDPISGHVSLYWYRQALGQGPEFLTYFNYEAQQDKSGLPNDRFSAERPEGSISTLTIQRTEQRDSAMYRCASSPGTASSTDTQYFGPGTRLTVL.

This sequence joins TRBV10-3 and TRBJ2-7; 8 nucleotides agree with TRBD1. Germline CDR1 is ENHRY and CDR2 is SYGVKD. After removal of 4 bases from V and 5 bases from J, the junction contained 7 bases not matched to a gene. The CDR3 consists of 14 residues. CDR3 amino acids: CAISGQGKADEQYF. For the CDR3, the DNA is TGTGCCATCAGTGGACAGGGGAAGGCGGACGAGCAGTACTTC.

The chain is built from TRBV9 and TRBJ1-2; possible D gene TRBD1, 6 bases. Germline CDR1 and CDR2: SGDLS and YYNGEE. V lost 0 bases to trimming and J lost 14 bases, with 23 bases between them. CDR3 length: 15 residues. The CDR3 region is CASSVETWASLGATF. CDR3 coding DNA: TGTGCCAGCAGCGTAGAGACATGGGCTTCGTTGGGGGCGACCTTC.

J is TRBJ2-7 and V is TRBV6-6; D ambiguous. CDR3 length equals 13 residues. Germline CDR1 is MNHNY and CDR2 is SVGAGI (reference sequence). V was pared by 10 bases and J by 1 base, with 14 bases between. The CDR3 nucleotides are TGTGCCACATCTTCCGGGTTTTCCTACGAGCAGTACTTC. It is translated as CATSSGFSYEQYF.

This chain links TRBV9 with TRBJ1-3; TRBD1 is a possible D gene (5 bases). The germline gives CDR1 SGDLS, CDR2 YYNGEE. V lost 5 bases and J lost 0, with 9 bases in between. CDR3 length equals 14 residues. In DNA form, the CDR3 reads TGTGCCAGCAGAAACAGGACCTCTGGAAACACCATATATTTT. Its translation is CASRNRTSGNTIYF.

This sequence joins TRBV4-2 and TRBJ1-3; D is perhaps TRBD1 (5 bases). The V end was cut by 2 bases, the J end by 0 bases, with 8 bases between. The CDR3 is 15 residues long. From germline, CDR1 is LGHNA and CDR2 YNFKEQ. The CDR3 is CASSQFGGSGNTIYF. CDR3 nucleotides: TGTGCCAGCAGCCAATTCGGGGGCTCTGGAAACACCATATATTTT.

This chain joins TRBV10-2 and TRBJ2-5, with TRBD1 as a possible D gene (6 bases). Trimming pared 7 bases from V and 7 bases from J, leaving 16 bases between. Per the germline V gene, CDR1 is WSHSY and CDR2 is SAAADI. The CDR3 spans 13 residues. The CDR3 sequence: CASTEGGAGTQYF. The CDR3 DNA sequence: TGCGCCAGCACCGAAGGGGGAGCCGGGACCCAGTACTTC.

This rearrangement joins TRBV19 to TRBJ2-5; 10 bases line up with TRBD1. This CDR3 contains 13 residues. The trim removed 3 bases at V and 8 bases at J, leaving 3 bases unmatched. Germline loops: CDR1 LNHDA, CDR2 SQIVND (reference sequence). CDR3 in DNA: TGTGCCAGTAGTATGACAGGGGGCGGAACCCAGTACTTC. Amino acid sequence: CASSMTGGGTQYF.